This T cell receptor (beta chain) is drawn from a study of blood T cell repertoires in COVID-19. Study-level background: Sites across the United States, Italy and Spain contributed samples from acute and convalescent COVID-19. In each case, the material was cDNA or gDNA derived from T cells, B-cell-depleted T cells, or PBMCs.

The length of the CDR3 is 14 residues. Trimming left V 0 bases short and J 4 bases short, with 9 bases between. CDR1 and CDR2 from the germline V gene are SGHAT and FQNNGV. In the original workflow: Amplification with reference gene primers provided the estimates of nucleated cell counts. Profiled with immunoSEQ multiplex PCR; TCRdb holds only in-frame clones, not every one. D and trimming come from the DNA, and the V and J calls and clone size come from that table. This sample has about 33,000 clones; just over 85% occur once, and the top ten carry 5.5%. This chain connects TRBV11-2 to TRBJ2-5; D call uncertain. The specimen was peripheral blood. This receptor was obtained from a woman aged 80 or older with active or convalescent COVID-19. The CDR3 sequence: CASSLERVGETQYF. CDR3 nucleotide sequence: TGTGCCAGCAGCTTAGAACGGGTTGGAGAGACCCAGTACTTC.